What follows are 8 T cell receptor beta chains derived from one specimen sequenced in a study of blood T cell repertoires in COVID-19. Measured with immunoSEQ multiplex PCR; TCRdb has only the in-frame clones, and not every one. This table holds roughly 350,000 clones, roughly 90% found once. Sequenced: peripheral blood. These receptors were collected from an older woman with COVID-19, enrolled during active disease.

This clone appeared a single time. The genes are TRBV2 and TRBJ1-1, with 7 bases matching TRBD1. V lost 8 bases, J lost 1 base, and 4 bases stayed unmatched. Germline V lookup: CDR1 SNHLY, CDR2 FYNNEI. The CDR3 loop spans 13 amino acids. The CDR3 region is CASEQGPNTEAFF. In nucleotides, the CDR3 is TGTGCCAGCGAACAGGGGCCGAACACTGAAGCTTTCTTT.

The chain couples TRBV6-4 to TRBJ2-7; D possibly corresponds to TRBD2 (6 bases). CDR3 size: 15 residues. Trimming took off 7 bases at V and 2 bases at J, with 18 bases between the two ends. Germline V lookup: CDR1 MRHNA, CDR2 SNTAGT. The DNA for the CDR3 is TGTGCCAGCACCGAAATGGGAGGAGTTGCCTACGAGCAGTACTTC. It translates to CASTEMGGVAYEQYF.

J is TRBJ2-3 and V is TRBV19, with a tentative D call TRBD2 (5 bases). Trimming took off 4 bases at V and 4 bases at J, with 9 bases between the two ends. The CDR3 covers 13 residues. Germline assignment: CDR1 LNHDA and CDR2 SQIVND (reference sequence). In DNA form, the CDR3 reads TGTGCCAGTAGTAACCTACTAGCAGATACGCAGTATTTT. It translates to CASSNLLADTQYF.

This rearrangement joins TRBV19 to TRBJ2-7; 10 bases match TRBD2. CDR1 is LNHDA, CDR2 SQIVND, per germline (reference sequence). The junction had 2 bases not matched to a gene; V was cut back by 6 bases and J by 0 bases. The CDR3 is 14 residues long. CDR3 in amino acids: CASRASGSSYEQYF. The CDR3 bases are TGTGCCAGTAGAGCTAGCGGGAGCTCCTACGAGCAGTACTTC.

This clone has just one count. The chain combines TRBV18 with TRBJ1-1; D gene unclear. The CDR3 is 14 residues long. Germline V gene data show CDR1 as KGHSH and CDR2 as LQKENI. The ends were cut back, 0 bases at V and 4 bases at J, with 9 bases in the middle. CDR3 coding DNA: TGTGCCAGCTCACCACCCTTGGAGGGCACTGAAGCTTTCTTT. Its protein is CASSPPLEGTEAFF.

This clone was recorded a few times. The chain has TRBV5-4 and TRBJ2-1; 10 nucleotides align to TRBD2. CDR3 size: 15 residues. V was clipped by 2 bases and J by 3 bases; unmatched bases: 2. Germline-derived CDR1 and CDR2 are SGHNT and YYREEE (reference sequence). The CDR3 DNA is TGTGCCAGCAGCTTTAGCGGGGGGATCTACAATGAGCAGTTCTTC. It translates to CASSFSGGIYNEQFF.

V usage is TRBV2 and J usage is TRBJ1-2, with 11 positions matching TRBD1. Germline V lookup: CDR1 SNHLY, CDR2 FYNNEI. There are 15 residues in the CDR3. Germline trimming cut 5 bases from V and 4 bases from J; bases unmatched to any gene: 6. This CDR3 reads CASSPGQGVTYGYTF. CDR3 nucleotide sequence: TGTGCCAGCAGTCCGGGACAGGGGGTCACCTATGGCTACACCTTC. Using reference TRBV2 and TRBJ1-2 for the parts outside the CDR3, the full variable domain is EPEVTQTPSHQVTQMGQEVILRCVPISNHLYFYWYRQILGQKVEFLVSFYNNEISEKSEIFDDQFSVERPDGSNFTLKIRSTKLEDSAMYFCASSPGQGVTYGYTFGSGTRLTVV.

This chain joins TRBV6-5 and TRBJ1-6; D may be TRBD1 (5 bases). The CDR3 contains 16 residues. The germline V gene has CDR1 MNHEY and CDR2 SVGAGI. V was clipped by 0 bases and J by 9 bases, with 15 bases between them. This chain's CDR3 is CASSYSSRERGSPLHF. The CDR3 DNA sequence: TGTGCCAGCAGTTACTCCTCCAGGGAAAGGGGTTCACCCCTCCACTTT.